This T cell receptor (beta chain) was recorded in a study of OX40 agonist ivuxolimab in advanced cancers. Whole-study context: Subjects had a mean age of about 61 years, with a range of roughly 20 to 80; around 83% were male. It was permissible to have had prior anti-PD-1, anti-PD-L1 or anti-CTLA-4 therapy, and around 41% had some. Partial responses were achieved by three patients, one with hepatocellular carcinoma and two with cutaneous melanoma.

Peripheral blood came from all dose cohorts at three timepoints. Clones were sequenced by immunoSEQ multiplex PCR, and TCRdb holds only the in-frame ones, with some missing. Of fewer than 45,000 clones detected, 70% to 90% appear once; the ten largest clones hold roughly 14%. The ends lost 4 bases at V and 6 bases at J; junction bases unmatched: 6. Germline CDR1 and CDR2: SGDLS and YYNGEE. The CDR3 contains 15 residues. The source of this sequence is an adult with an advanced solid tumor such as melanoma, head and neck, liver or kidney cancer. The sample consisted of CD4+ or CD8+ T cells sorted from blood, taken in a trial of the OX40 agonist ivuxolimab. The gene calls are TRBV9 and TRBJ2-2; 10 nucleotides match TRBD1. The CDR3 DNA sequence: TGTGCCAGCAGCTCGGACAGGGGGGTTCCCGGGGAGCTGTTTTTT. This sequence encodes CASSSDRGVPGELFF.